This T cell receptor beta chain was captured by sequencing in a study of CD8 T cells in ankylosing spondylitis. As regards this clonotype: Its antigen is still unknown.

Study observations and caveats: Significantly higher representation of disease-linked clones was reported for matched ankylosing spondylitis synovial fluid. Past research had described some motif variants in reactive arthritis synovial fluid and blood. Within ankylosing spondylitis blood, a TCR beta motif made up of eight or nine highly homologous variants appeared to be characteristic.

TCRdb called the 5' RACE reads again in MiXCR, with one record for every CDR3 protein. The sample carries roughly 280,000 distinct CDR3 sequences, about 20% recorded once. This CDR3 has 16 amino acids. Trimming shortened V by 5 bases and J by 6 bases, and 21 bases separated the two germline ends. Sequenced input: blood, either unsorted or a sorted T cell fraction (not recorded which). The clonotype originates from a male donor with ankylosing spondylitis or in good health (not recorded which). The chain links TRBV12-3 or TRBV12-4 to TRBJ2-3; perhaps D is TRBD1 or TRBD2 (5 bases each). The CDR3 region has the DNA TGTGCCAGCAGTCCGCGGAGCGGCAGGGTGGGGGATACGCAGTATTTT. Encoded protein: CASSPRSGRVGDTQYF.